This T cell receptor (beta chain) originates from a study of blood T cell repertoires in COVID-19. Study context: From the United States, Italy and Spain came samples of acute and convalescent COVID-19.

The CDR3 totals 14 residues. Germline V lookup: CDR1 MNHEY, CDR2 SMNVEV (reference sequence). V gave up 3 bases and J gave up 7 bases, with 12 bases separating them. This clone showed up just a few times. TCRdb's copy holds only in-frame clones and misses some; the assay was immunoSEQ multiplex PCR. Altogether some 240,000 clones are present, around nine tenths being singletons, with the ten largest covering 3% to 3.5%. Those designated as exposed participants met a COVID-19 case within 2 weeks before study entry. The sample comprised PBMCs or T cells enriched from blood (not recorded which). The sequence derives from a woman between 40 and 50 years old who had been exposed to COVID-19. The J gene is TRBJ2-2, the V gene TRBV27; D remains ambiguous. CDR3 DNA sequence: TGTGCCAGCAGTTTCTCTGGGCAGGTCGGGGAGCTGTTTTTT. Translating gives CASSFSGQVGELFF.